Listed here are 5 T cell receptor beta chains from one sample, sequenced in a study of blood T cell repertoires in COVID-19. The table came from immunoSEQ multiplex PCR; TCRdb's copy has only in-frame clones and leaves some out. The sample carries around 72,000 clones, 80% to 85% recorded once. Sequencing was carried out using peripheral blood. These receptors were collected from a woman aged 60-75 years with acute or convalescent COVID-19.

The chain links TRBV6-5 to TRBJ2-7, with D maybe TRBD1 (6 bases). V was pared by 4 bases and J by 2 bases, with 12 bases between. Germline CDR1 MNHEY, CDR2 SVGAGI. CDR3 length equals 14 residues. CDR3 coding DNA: TGTGCCAGCAGTTCAACAGGGTATGCCTACGAGCAGTACTTC. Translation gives CASSSTGYAYEQYF.

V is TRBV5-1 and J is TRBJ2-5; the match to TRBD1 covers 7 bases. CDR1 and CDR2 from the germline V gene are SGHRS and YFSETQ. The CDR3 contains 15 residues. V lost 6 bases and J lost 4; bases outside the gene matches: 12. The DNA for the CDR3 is TGCGCCAGCAATGACCCGAAGGGGGCTGGAGAGACCCAGTACTTC. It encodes CASNDPKGAGETQYF. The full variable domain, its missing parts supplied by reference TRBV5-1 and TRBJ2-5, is KAGVTQTPRYLIKTRGQQVTLSCSPISGHRSVSWYQQTPGQGLQFLFEYFSETQRNKGNFPGRFSGRQFSNSRSEMNVSTLELGDSALYLCASNDPKGAGETQYFGPGTRLLVL.

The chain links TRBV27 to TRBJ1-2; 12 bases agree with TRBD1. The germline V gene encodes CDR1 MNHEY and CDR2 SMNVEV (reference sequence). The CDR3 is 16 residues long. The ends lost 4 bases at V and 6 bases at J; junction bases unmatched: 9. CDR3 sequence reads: CASSSGLGQGADGYTF. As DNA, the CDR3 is TGTGCCAGCAGTTCTGGACTGGGACAGGGGGCGGATGGCTACACCTTC.

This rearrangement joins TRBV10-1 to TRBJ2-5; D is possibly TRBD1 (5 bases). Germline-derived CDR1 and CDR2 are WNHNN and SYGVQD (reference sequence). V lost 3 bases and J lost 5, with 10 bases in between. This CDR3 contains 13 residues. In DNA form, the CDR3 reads TGCGCCAGCAGTGAAGGGGCCGGCGAGACCCAGTACTTC. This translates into CASSEGAGETQYF.

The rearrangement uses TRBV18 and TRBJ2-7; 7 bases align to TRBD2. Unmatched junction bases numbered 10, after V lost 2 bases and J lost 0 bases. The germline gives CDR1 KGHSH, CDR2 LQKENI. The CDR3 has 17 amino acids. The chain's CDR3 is CASSPGVLGRGSYEQYF. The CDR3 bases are TGTGCCAGCTCACCAGGGGTTCTGGGGAGGGGCTCCTACGAGCAGTACTTC.